Each of the 14 T cell receptor beta chains below was sequenced from the same sample in a study of control samples from healthy donors and cancer patients (dated by TCRdb to 2018 to 2020). Libraries were built with the immunoSEQ multiplex PCR assay. TCRdb took over this immuneACCESS table, retaining in-frame rearrangements with V and J assigned. Such tables are incomplete; in checked studies, under half of the missing clones stem from an unresolved V gene, and the remainder is unexplained. Present in this sample are about 130,000 clones, almost 95% of which were seen just once. The top ten clonotypes cover approximately 0.57% of the sample. What was sequenced was PBMCs. Receptors were obtained from a man older than 75 with head and neck cancer.

The chain employs TRBV30 and TRBJ2-2; no firm D call. Germline V gene data show CDR1 as GTSNPN and CDR2 as SVGIG (reference sequence). V was pared by 0 bases and J by 0 bases, with 5 bases between. This CDR3 comprises 14 residues. For the CDR3, the DNA is TGTGCCTGGAGTGTGGATCCGAACACCGGGGAGCTGTTTTTT. This translates into CAWSVDPNTGELFF. Together with reference TRBV30 and TRBJ2-2, the CDR3 gives the full variable domain: SQTIHQWPATLVQPVGSPLSLECTVEGTSNPNLYWYRQAAGRGLQLLFYSVGIGQISSEVPQNLSASRPQDRQFILSSKKLLLSDSGFYLCAWSVDPNTGELFFGEGSRLTVL.

The V gene is TRBV28, the J gene TRBJ2-7; D remains unclear. The CDR3 totals 13 residues. CDR1 is MDHEN, CDR2 SYDVKM, per germline. V lost 5 bases, J lost 5 bases, and 13 bases lay in between. CDR3 amino acids: CASSTGPTDEQYF. In nucleotides, the CDR3 is TGTGCCAGCAGTACCGGGCCCACCGACGAGCAGTACTTC.

The CDR3 coding sequence is TGTGCCACCCGGACAGCGAGAAGGTGTAACTATGGCTACACCTTC. It specifies CATRTARRCNYGYTF. The chain has TRBV24-1 and TRBJ1-2; a possible D gene is TRBD1 (6 bases). The V gene's germline CDR1 is KGHDR and CDR2 SFDVKD. Deletions cut 9 bases from V and 1 base from J, with 17 bases between. This CDR3 has 15 residues.

The CDR3 region has the DNA TGTGCCAGCAGCGCGACAGGGGACTATGGCTACACCTTC. It specifies CASSATGDYGYTF. V is TRBV7-8 and J is TRBJ1-2; 8 nucleotides match TRBD1. V dropped 5 bases and J dropped 3; count of bases not matched to a gene: 2. In germline, CDR1 is SGHVS, CDR2 FQNEAQ. CDR3 length: 13 residues.

CDR3 DNA sequence: TGTGCCAGCAGCTTGGTGACCGGAACCCACGAGCAGTACTTC. Translated, it gives CASSLVTGTHEQYF. The chain carries TRBV5-4 and TRBJ2-7; D ambiguous. This CDR3 is built from 14 residues. Germline CDR1 and CDR2: SGHNT and YYREEE (reference sequence). V dropped 0 bases and J dropped 5 bases, with 12 bases sitting between them.

The chain combines TRBV5-1 with TRBJ1-2, with 7 bases identical to TRBD1. Losses at the gene ends were 3 bases for V and 1 base for J; bases not matched to a gene: 9. This CDR3 has 16 amino acids. Germline values: CDR1 SGHRS, CDR2 YFSETQ. The CDR3, as DNA: TGCGCCAGCAGCTCTCGACAGGGCAGTGGTAACTATGGCTACACCTTC. Translation gives CASSSRQGSGNYGYTF.

This sequence joins TRBV28 and TRBJ1-2; 7 nucleotides line up with TRBD1. This CDR3 comprises 13 residues. J lost 5 bases, V lost 6 bases, and 6 bases had no gene match. CDR1 is MDHEN, CDR2 SYDVKM, per germline. CDR3 DNA: TGTGCCAGCAGAAAACAGGGGACGTATGGCTACACCTTC. Its protein product is CASRKQGTYGYTF.

The genes are TRBV30 and TRBJ1-3; the D is unclear. CDR1 is GTSNPN, CDR2 SVGIG, per germline (reference sequence). Trimming took off 4 bases at V and 3 bases at J, with 13 bases between the two ends. CDR3 length equals 14 residues. Here the CDR3 reads CAWNFQRFGNTIYF. The CDR3 DNA reads as TGTGCCTGGAACTTTCAGCGGTTTGGAAACACCATATATTTT.

This sequence joins TRBV21-1 and TRBJ2-7; the listed D gene, TRBD2, was not tested against the DNA. TRBV21-1 is shown as a pseudogene. The CDR3 runs 15 residues. CDR3 amino acids: CASRKGRESIYEQYF. In nucleotides, the CDR3 is TGTGCCAGCAGGAAGGGGCGGGAGTCGATTTACGAGCAGTACTTC.

This chain connects TRBV28 to TRBJ1-3, with D tentatively TRBD1 (5 bases). Germline V gene sequence: CDR1 MDHEN, CDR2 SYDVKM. The CDR3 runs 16 residues. Between the trimmed V and J ends, which lost 6 bases and 0 bases, there was a span of 15 bases. In DNA form, the CDR3 reads TGTGCCAGCAGAACGGGACCGCTGACCTCTGGAAACACCATATATTTT. Amino acids: CASRTGPLTSGNTIYF.

This CDR3 is CASSQDYDPFF. The CDR3 DNA reads TGTGCCAGCAGCCAAGACTATGACCCGTTTTTT. J is TRBJ1-4 and V is TRBV3-1 (or the pseudogene TRBV3-2), with D hard to call. CDR1 LGHDT and CDR2 YNNKEL come from the germline V gene (reference sequence). This CDR3 region has 11 residues. Trimming left V 0 bases short and J 16 bases short, with 9 bases between.

To note about this clone: This same CDR3 is encoded by further DNA sequences in the sample. This chain joins TRBV12-3 or TRBV12-4 and TRBJ2-5; D tentatively reads TRBD1 or TRBD2 (5 bases each). CDR3 length: 13 amino acids. Between the trimmed V and J ends, which lost 1 base and 2 bases, there was a span of 5 bases. For the CDR3, the DNA is TGTGCCAGCAGTTTAGGGGGGCAAGAGACCCAGTACTTC. Amino acid sequence: CASSLGGQETQYF.

This clone was seen more than once but under ten times. This chain connects TRBV7-2 to TRBJ2-5, with D possibly matching TRBD2 (5 bases). The CDR3 runs to 17 residues. Trimming cost V 5 bases and J 4 bases, with 23 bases left between them. Germline CDR1 reads SGHTA; CDR2 reads FQGNSA. The DNA for the CDR3 is TGTGCCAGCAGCCACCGGCTTTCGCGCGGGTGGGGAGAGACCCAGTACTTC. Translation gives CASSHRLSRGWGETQYF.

The chain recombines TRBV19 with TRBJ1-1; D ambiguous. The CDR3 sequence is 13 residues long. Germline CDR1 LNHDA, CDR2 SQIVND (reference sequence). Between the trimmed V and J ends, which lost 6 bases and 1 base, there was a span of 9 bases. The CDR3 loop reads CASSSPPNTEAFF. The CDR3 coding sequence is TGTGCCAGTAGCTCCCCCCCGAACACTGAAGCTTTCTTT.